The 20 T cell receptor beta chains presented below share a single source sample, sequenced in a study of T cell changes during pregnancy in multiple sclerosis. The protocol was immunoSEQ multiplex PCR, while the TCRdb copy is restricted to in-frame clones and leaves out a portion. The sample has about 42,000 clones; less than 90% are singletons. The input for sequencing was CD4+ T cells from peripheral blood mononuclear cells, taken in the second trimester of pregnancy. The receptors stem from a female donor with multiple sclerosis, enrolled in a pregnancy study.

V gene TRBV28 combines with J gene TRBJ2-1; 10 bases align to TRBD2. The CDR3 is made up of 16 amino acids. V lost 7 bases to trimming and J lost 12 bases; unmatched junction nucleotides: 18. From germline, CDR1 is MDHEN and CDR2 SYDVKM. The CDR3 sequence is CASTPSSGRVLGGQFF. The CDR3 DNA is TGTGCCAGCACTCCATCTAGCGGGAGAGTATTAGGTGGGCAGTTCTTC.

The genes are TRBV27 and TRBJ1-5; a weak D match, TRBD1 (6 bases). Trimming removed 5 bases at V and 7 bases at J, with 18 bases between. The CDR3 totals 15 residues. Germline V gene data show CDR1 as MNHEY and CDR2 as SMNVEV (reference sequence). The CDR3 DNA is TGTGCCAGCAGTCCACTGAACAGGGTTGGGCAGCCCCAGCATTTT. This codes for CASSPLNRVGQPQHF.

In nucleotides, the CDR3 is TGTGCCAGCAGCCAAACAGGGGCCGAGAATCGTAACTATGGCTACACCTTC. It codes for CASSQTGAENRNYGYTF. The V call is TRBV14, the J call TRBJ1-2; 7 nucleotides agree with TRBD1. This CDR3 has 17 residues. Germline V CDR1 and CDR2: SGHDN, FVKESK. Losses at the gene ends were 2 bases for V and 1 base for J; bases not matched to a gene: 10.

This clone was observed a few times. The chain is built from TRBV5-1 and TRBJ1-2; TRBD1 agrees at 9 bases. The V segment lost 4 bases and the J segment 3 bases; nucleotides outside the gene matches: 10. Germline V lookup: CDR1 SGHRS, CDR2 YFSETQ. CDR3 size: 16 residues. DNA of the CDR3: TGCGCCAGCAGCCTTTCCCCGGGACAGGGAGACTATGGCTACACCTTC. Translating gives CASSLSPGQGDYGYTF.

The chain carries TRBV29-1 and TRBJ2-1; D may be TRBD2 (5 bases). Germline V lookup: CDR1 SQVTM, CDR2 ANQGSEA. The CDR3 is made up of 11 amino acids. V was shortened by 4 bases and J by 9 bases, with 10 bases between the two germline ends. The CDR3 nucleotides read TGCAGCGTTGTGGAGGCACCTGAGCAGTTCTTC. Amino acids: CSVVEAPEQFF.

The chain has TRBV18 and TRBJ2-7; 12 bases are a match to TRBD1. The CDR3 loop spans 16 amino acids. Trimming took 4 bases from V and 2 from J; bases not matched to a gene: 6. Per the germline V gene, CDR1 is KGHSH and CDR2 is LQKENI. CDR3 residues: CASSRGDRGLTYEQYF. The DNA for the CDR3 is TGTGCCAGCTCACGGGGGGACAGGGGGCTGACCTACGAGCAGTACTTC.

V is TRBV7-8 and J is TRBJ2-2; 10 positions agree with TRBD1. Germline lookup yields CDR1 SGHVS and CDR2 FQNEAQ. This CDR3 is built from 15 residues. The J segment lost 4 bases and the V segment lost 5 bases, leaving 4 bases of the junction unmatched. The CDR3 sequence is CASSAGTGVTGELFF. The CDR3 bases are TGTGCCAGCAGCGCAGGGACAGGGGTCACCGGGGAGCTGTTTTTT.

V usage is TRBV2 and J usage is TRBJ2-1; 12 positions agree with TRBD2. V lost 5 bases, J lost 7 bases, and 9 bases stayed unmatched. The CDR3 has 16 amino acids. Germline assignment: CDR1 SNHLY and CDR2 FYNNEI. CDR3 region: CASSSLAGGPGNEQFF. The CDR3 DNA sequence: TGTGCCAGCAGTTCGCTAGCGGGAGGGCCGGGTAATGAGCAGTTCTTC.

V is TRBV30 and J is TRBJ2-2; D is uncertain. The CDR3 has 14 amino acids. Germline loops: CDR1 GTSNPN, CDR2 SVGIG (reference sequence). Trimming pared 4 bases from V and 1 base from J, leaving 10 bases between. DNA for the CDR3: TGTGCCTGGAAAAAAGCCCTGAACACCGGGGAGCTGTTTTTT. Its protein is CAWKKALNTGELFF.

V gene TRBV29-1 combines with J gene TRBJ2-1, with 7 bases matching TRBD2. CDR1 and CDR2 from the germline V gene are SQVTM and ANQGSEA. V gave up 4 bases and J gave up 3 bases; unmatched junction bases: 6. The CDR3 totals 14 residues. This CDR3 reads CSVAGRDYYNEQFF. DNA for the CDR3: TGCAGCGTTGCGGGGAGGGACTACTACAATGAGCAGTTCTTC.

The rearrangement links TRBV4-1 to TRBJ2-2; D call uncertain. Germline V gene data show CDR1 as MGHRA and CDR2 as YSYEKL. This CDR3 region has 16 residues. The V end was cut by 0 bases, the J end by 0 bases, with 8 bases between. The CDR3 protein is CASSQDPQANTGELFF. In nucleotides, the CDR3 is TGCGCCAGCAGCCAAGATCCCCAGGCGAACACCGGGGAGCTGTTTTTT.

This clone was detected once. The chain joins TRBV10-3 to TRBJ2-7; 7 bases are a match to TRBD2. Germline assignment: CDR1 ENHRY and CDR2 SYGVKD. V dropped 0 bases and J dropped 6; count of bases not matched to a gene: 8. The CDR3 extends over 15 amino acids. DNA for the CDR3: TGTGCCATCAGTGAGTCACGGGGGAGGGCCCCCGAGCAGTACTTC. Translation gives CAISESRGRAPEQYF.

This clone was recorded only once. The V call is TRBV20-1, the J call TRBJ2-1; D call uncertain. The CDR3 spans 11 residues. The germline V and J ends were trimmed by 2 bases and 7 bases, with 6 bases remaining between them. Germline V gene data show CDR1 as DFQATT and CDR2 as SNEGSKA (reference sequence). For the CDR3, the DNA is TGCAGTGCTAGACGGTCGAATGAGCAGTTCTTC. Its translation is CSARRSNEQFF.

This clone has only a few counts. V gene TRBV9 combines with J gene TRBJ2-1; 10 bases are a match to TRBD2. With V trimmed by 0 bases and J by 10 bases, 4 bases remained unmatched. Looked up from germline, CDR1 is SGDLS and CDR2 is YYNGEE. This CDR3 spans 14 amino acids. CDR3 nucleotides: TGTGCCAGCAGCGTAGGACTAGCGGGCTTAGAGCAGTTCTTC. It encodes CASSVGLAGLEQFF.

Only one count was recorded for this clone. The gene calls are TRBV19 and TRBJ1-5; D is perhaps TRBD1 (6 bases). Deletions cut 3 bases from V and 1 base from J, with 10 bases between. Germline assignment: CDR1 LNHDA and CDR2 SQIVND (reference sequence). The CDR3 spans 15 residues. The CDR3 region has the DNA TGTGCCAGTAGTATCCGGGGGGCGAGCAATCAGCCCCAGCATTTT. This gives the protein CASSIRGASNQPQHF.

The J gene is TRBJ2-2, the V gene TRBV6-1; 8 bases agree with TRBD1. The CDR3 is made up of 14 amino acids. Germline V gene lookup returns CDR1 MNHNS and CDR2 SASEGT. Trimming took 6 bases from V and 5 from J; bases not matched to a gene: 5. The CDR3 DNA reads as TGTGCCAGCAGGCGTACAGGGGGGACCGGGGAGCTGTTTTTT. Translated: CASRRTGGTGELFF.

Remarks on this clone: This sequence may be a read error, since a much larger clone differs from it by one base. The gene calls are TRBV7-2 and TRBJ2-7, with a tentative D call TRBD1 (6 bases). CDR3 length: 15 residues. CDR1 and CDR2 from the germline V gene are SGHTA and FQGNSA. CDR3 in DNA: TGTGCCAGCAGCCTTTACAGGGCAGGCTCCTACGGGCAGTACTTC. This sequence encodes CASSLYRAGSYGQYF. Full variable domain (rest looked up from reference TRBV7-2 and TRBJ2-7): GAGVSQSPSNKVTEKGKDVELRCDPISGHTALYWYRQSLGQGLEFLIYFQGNSAPDKSGLPSDRFSAERTGGSVSTLTIQRTQQEDSAVYLCASSLYRAGSYGQYFGPGTRLTVT.

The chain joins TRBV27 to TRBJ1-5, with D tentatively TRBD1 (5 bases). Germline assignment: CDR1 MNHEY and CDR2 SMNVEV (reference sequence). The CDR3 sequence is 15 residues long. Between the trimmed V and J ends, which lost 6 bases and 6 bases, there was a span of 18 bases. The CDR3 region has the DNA TGTGCCAGCAGGAAAGGGTGGGGGGGGAGTCAGCCCCAGCATTTT. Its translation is CASRKGWGGSQPQHF.

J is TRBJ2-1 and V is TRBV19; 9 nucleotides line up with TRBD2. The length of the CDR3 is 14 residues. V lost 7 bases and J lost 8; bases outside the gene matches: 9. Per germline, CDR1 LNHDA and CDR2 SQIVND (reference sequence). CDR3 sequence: CASMGTSRDYEQFF. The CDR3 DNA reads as TGTGCCAGTATGGGGACTAGCCGAGACTATGAGCAGTTCTTC. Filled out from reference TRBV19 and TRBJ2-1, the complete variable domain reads DGGITQSPKYLFRKEGQNVTLSCEQNLNHDAMYWYRQDPGQGLRLIYYSQIVNDFQKGDIAEGYSVSREKKESFPLTVTSAQKNPTAFYLCASMGTSRDYEQFFGPGTRLTVL.

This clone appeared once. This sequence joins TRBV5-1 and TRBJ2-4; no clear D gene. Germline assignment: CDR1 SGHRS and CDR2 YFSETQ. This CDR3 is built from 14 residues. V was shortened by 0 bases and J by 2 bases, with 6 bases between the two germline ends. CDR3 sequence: CASSLGGPKNIQYF. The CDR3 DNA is TGCGCCAGCAGCTTGGGTGGGCCCAAAAACATTCAGTACTTC.